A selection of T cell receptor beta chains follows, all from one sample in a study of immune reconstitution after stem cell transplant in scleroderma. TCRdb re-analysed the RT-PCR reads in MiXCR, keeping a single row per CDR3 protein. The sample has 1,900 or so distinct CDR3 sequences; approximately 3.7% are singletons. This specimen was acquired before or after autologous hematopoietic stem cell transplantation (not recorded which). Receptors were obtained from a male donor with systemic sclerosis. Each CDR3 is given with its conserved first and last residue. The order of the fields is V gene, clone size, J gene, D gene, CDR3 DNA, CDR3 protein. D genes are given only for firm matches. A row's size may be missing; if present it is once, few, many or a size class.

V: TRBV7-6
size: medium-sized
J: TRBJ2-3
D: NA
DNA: TGTGCCAGCAGCGTTCGGGTAGATACGCAGTATTTT
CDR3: CASSVRVDTQYF

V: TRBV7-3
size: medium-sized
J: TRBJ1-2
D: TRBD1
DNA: TGTGCCAGCAGCCCAAACCTCCTGTCCGGGACAGGGGGCGGCTACACCTTC
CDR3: CASSPNLLSGTGGGYTF

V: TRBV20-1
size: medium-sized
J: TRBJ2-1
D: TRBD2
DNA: TGCAGTGCTAGAGTAGGTAGCGGGGGGCTTGTGGATGAGCAGTTCTTC
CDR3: CSARVGSGGLVDEQFF

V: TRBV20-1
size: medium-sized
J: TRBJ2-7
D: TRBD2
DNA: TGCAGTGCTAGGAAGGGACTATCTTCCTACGAGCAGTACTTC
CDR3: CSARKGLSSYEQYF

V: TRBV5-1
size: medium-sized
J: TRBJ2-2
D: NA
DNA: TGCGCCAGCAGCTTGGTGTCAGGGAACACCGGGGAGCTGTTTTTT
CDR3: CASSLVSGNTGELFF

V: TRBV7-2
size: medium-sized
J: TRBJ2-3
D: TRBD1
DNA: TGTGCCAGCAGCTCGTGGACAGGGCCACGCACAGATACGCAGTATTTT
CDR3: CASSSWTGPRTDTQYF

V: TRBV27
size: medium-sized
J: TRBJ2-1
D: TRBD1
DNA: TGTGCCAGCAGTTTAGGGACAGGGATTTTTGGTGAGCAGTTCTTC
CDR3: CASSLGTGIFGEQFF

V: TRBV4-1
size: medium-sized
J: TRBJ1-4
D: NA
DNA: TGCGCCAGCAGCCACAGGGCAACTAATGAAAAACTGTTTTTT
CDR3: CASSHRATNEKLFF

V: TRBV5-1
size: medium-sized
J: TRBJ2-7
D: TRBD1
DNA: TGCGCCAGCAGCTGGGGGACAGGGGAACGCGAGCAGTACTTC
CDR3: CASSWGTGEREQYF

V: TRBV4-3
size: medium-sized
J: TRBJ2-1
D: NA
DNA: TGCGCCAGCAGCCAAGATGGGTGGGCGGGTGAGCAGTTCTTC
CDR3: CASSQDGWAGEQFF

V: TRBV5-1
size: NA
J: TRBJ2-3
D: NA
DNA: TGCGCCAGCAGCTTGGATCCAGCGGGCCTTCTTTTAGATACGCAGTATTTT
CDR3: CASSLDPAGLLLDTQYF

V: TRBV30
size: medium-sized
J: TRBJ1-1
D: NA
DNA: TGTGCCTGGAGTGTCTACACTGAAGCTTTCTTT
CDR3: CAWSVYTEAFF

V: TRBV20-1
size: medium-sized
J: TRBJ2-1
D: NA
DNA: TGCAGTGCTACGCCGCCACGGGGGAGCTCCTACAATGAGCAGTTCTTC
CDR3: CSATPPRGSSYNEQFF

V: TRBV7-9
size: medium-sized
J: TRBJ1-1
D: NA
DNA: TGTGCCAGCAGCTTAGGACGGACGAACACTGAAGCTTTCTTT
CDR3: CASSLGRTNTEAFF

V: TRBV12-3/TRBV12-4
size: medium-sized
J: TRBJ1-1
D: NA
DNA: TGTGCCAGCATACGGAGGAACACTGAAGCTTTCTTT
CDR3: CASIRRNTEAFF

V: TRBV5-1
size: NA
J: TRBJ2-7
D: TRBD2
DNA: TGCGCCAGCAGCTTGGTAGCGGGAGTTAGATACGAGCAGTACTTC
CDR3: CASSLVAGVRYEQYF

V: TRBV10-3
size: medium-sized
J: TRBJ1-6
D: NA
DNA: TGTGCCATCCGAGTACAGGAAGATTCACCCCTCCACTTT
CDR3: CAIRVQEDSPLHF

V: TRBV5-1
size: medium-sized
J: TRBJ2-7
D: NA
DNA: TGCGCCAGCAGCTTGGAGGACAGTTATTACGAGCAGTACTTC
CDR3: CASSLEDSYYEQYF

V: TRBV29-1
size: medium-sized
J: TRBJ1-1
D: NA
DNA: TGCAGCGTTGGCGCATATTCTGAAGCTTTCTTT
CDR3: CSVGAYSEAFF

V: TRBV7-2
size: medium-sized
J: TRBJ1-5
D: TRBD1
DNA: TGTGCCAGCAGCATACGACAGGGTTGGAATCAGCCCCAGCATTTT
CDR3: CASSIRQGWNQPQHF

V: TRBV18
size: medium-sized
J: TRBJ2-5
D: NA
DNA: TGTGCCAGCTCACCCCAGACATCTTCGGCTCAGGAGACCCAGTACTTC
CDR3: CASSPQTSSAQETQYF

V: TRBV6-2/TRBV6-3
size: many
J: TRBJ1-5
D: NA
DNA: TGTGCCAGCACACACGGGTCCCGCAATCAGCCCCAGCATTTT
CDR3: CASTHGSRNQPQHF

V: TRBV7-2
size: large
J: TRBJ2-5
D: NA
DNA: TGTGCCAGCAGCTTAAACTTAGCGGAGACACTGTACCAAGAGACCCAGTACTTC
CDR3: CASSLNLAETLYQETQYF

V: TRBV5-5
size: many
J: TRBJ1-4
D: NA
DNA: TGTGCCAGCAGCCTTAATCCGGGACCGGGGGAAAAACTGTTTTTT
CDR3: CASSLNPGPGEKLFF

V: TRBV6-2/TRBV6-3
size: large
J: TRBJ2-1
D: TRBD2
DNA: TGTGCCAGCAGAACAAGGACCGGGACTAGCGGGAGGTTCGTCGATGAGCAGTTCTTC
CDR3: CASRTRTGTSGRFVDEQFF

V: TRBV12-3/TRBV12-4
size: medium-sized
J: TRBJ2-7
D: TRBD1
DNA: TGTGCCAGCAGCAGACAGGGGAACTACGAGCAGTACTTC
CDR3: CASSRQGNYEQYF

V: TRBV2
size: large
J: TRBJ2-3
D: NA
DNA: TGTGCCAGCAGTGCAGAAGAGGGAAATACGCAGTATTTT
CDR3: CASSAEEGNTQYF

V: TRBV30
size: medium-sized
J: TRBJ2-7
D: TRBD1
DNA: TGTGCCTGGACGGACCAGGGGGCTTACGAGCAGTACTTC
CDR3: CAWTDQGAYEQYF

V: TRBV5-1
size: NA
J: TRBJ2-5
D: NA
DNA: TGCGCCGGCAGCTCCCAGGGACAAGAGACCCAGTGCTTC
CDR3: CAGSSQGQETQCF

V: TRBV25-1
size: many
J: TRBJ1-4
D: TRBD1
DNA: TGTGCCAGCAGCAGACAGGGGGACGATGAAAAACTGTTTTTT
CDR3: CASSRQGDDEKLFF

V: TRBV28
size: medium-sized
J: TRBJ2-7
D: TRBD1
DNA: TGTGCCAGCAGGAAACAGGGGCCGGCCTACGAGCAGTACTTC
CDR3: CASRKQGPAYEQYF

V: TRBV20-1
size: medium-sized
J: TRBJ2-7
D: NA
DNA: TGCAGTGCTCGGTCCTCAACCTACGAGCAGTACTTC
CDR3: CSARSSTYEQYF

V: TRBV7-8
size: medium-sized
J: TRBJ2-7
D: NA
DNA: TGTGCCAGCAGCTTAGGGCAGGGGCCCTCCTACGAGCAGTACTTC
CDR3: CASSLGQGPSYEQYF

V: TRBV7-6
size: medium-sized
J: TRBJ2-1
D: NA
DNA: TGTGCCAGCAGCTTAGCTGAGTCCCGGTACAATGAGCAGTTCTTC
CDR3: CASSLAESRYNEQFF

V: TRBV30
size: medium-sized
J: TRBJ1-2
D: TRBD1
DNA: TGTGCCGCCGTGACAGGGGGCAGTGTAGGTGGCTACACCTTC
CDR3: CAAVTGGSVGGYTF

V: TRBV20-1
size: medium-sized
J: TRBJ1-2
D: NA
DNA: TGCAGTGCCCCACCGGACATGACCGCTAACTATGGCTACACCTTC
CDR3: CSAPPDMTANYGYTF

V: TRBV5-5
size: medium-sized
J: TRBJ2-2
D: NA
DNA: TGTGCCAGCAGCTTTTACGGGGCCGGGGAGCTGTTTTTT
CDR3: CASSFYGAGELFF

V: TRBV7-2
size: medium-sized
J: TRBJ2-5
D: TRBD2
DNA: TGTGCCAGCAGGCCCGGGACTAAACAAGAGACCCAGTACTTC
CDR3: CASRPGTKQETQYF

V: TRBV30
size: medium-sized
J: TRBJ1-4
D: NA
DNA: TGTGCCTCTTCCGGGACAAGTAATGAAAAACTGTTTTTT
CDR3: CASSGTSNEKLFF